Listed here are 17 T cell receptor beta chains from one sample, sequenced in a study of blood T cell repertoires in COVID-19. TCRdb keeps only in-frame clones here, not all; method: immunoSEQ multiplex PCR. Among about 80,000 clones, roughly 84% were seen once, and the ten largest hold roughly 3.5%. Sequenced sample: peripheral blood. The source of these receptors is a man aged 50-59 years with acute or convalescent COVID-19.

This clone appeared once. The chain links TRBV25-1 to TRBJ2-7; 9 bases map to TRBD1. Unmatched junction bases numbered 5, after V lost 5 bases and J lost 3 bases. Germline assignment: CDR1 MGHDK and CDR2 SYGVNS. CDR3 length: 14 amino acids. The CDR3, as DNA: TGTGCCAGCAGTAAACAGGGGGCACACTACGAGCAGTACTTC. Protein product: CASSKQGAHYEQYF.

The rearrangement uses TRBV27 and TRBJ2-1; 8 bases are a match to TRBD1. The trim removed 5 bases at V and 10 bases at J, leaving 7 bases unmatched. The CDR3 length is 13 residues. Germline V gene lookup returns CDR1 MNHEY and CDR2 SMNVEV (reference sequence). The DNA for the CDR3 is TGTGCCAGCAGTACCCAGACAGGGGCCGAGCAGTTCTTC. Translating it yields CASSTQTGAEQFF.

This clone appeared a single time. J is TRBJ2-1 and V is TRBV15; D may be TRBD2 (5 bases). Trimming removed 0 bases from V and 6 bases from J, with 9 bases in between. Germline V lookup: CDR1 LNHNV, CDR2 YYDKDF (reference sequence). This CDR3 contains 14 residues. The CDR3 sequence: CATSRDRLINEQFF. The DNA of the CDR3 is TGTGCCACCAGCAGAGATAGACTAATCAATGAGCAGTTCTTC.

V is TRBV6-2 or TRBV6-3 and J is TRBJ1-5, with 7 bases aligning to TRBD1. Per germline, CDR1 MNHEY and CDR2 SVGEGT. The CDR3 sequence is 14 residues long. V lost 4 bases and J lost 2; bases outside the gene matches: 2. DNA of the CDR3: TGTGCCAGCAGTTTAACAGGGGGCAATCAGCCCCAGCATTTT. This codes for CASSLTGGNQPQHF.

The rearrangement links TRBV13 to TRBJ1-2; D is uncertain. This CDR3 spans 15 amino acids. Trimming cost V 1 base and J 1 base, with 10 bases left between them. Germline CDR1 and CDR2: PRHDT and FYEKMQ (reference sequence). The CDR3 region is CASSLDRGGNYGYTF. The CDR3 region has the DNA TGTGCCAGCAGCTTAGACCGGGGAGGTAACTATGGCTACACCTTC.

The chain couples TRBV29-1 to TRBJ1-1; 9 bases match TRBD1. The V and J ends lost 7 bases and 5 bases, in that order; junction bases with no gene match: 2. Germline assignment: CDR1 SQVTM and CDR2 ANQGSEA. The CDR3 spans 11 residues. The CDR3 is CSADRGTEAFF. In DNA form, the CDR3 reads TGCAGCGCCGACAGGGGGACTGAAGCTTTCTTT.

The chain has TRBV30 and TRBJ2-6, with unresolved D. The V gene's germline CDR1 is GTSNPN and CDR2 SVGIG (reference sequence). With 2 bases removed from V and 0 bases from J, the gap between germline ends came to 8 bases. There are 15 residues in the CDR3. Here the CDR3 DNA reads TGTGCCTGGAGTCGTAGTTCCTCTGGGGCCAACGTCCTGACTTTC. This gives the protein CAWSRSSSGANVLTF.

The rearrangement uses TRBV5-1 and TRBJ2-3, with 14 bases identical to TRBD2. From germline, CDR1 is SGHRS and CDR2 YFSETQ. V shed 0 bases, J shed 8 bases, and the junction held 11 bases outside the gene matches. The CDR3 totals 18 residues. This chain's CDR3 is CASSLEGLTSGGARTQYF. The CDR3 DNA is TGCGCCAGCAGCTTGGAGGGACTGACTAGCGGGGGGGCGCGTACGCAGTATTTT. The full variable domain, its missing parts supplied by reference TRBV5-1 and TRBJ2-3, is KAGVTQTPRYLIKTRGQQVTLSCSPISGHRSVSWYQQTPGQGLQFLFEYFSETQRNKGNFPGRFSGRQFSNSRSEMNVSTLELGDSALYLCASSLEGLTSGGARTQYFGPGTRLTVL.

The chain has TRBV5-5 and TRBJ2-1, with 12 bases that match TRBD2. The V gene's germline CDR1 is SGHKS and CDR2 YYEKEE (reference sequence). V gave up 0 bases and J gave up 10 bases; unmatched junction bases: 5. The CDR3 spans 15 residues. The chain's CDR3 is CASSLGLAGVGEQFF. The CDR3 DNA follows: TGTGCCAGCAGCTTGGGACTAGCGGGAGTCGGCGAGCAGTTCTTC.

This clone has just a few counts. The chain recombines TRBV3-1 (or the pseudogene TRBV3-2) with TRBJ2-7, with 11 nucleotides matching TRBD2. The CDR3 has 16 residues. Germline V gene data show CDR1 as LGHDT and CDR2 as YNNKEL (reference sequence). Trimming cost V 0 bases and J 6 bases; bases outside gene matches: 7. In DNA form, the CDR3 reads TGTGCCAGCAGCCAAGATCGGACTAGCGGGCTCGGCGAGCAGTACTTC. Amino acids: CASSQDRTSGLGEQYF.

The chain joins TRBV6-1 to TRBJ2-7, with 7 bases aligning to TRBD1. The CDR3 consists of 13 residues. J gave up 2 bases and V 3 bases, and 1 base lay outside the gene matches. Germline values: CDR1 MNHNS, CDR2 SASEGT. The CDR3 loop is CASSDQGAYEQYF. CDR3 bases: TGTGCCAGCAGTGACCAGGGGGCCTACGAGCAGTACTTC.

The chain carries TRBV6-5 and TRBJ2-3; 7 nucleotides agree with TRBD1. The junction had 2 bases not matched to a gene; V was cut back by 5 bases and J by 6 bases. CDR1 and CDR2 (germline): MNHEY, SVGAGI. The length of the CDR3 is 12 residues. Here the CDR3 reads CASSQQGDTQYF. The CDR3 bases are TGTGCCAGCAGTCAACAGGGGGATACGCAGTATTTT.

This chain uses TRBV5-1 with TRBJ2-3; 8 bases are shared with TRBD1. The V gene end was trimmed by 7 bases and the J gene end by 0 bases; junction bases not matched to a gene: 4. CDR1 and CDR2 (germline): SGHRS, YFSETQ. The CDR3 totals 14 residues. The CDR3 reads CASGGQVSTDTQYF. The CDR3 DNA is TGCGCCAGCGGGGGACAGGTTAGCACAGATACGCAGTATTTT.

In this sample, this clone turned up a few times. V usage is TRBV6-2 or TRBV6-3 and J usage is TRBJ2-7, with 7 bases aligning to TRBD2. The CDR3 has 15 residues. Unmatched junction bases numbered 10, after V lost 5 bases and J lost 3 bases. CDR1 is MNHEY and CDR2 is SVGEGT in the germline V gene. CDR3: CASSRRGERNYEQYF. The CDR3 nucleotides are TGTGCCAGCAGTCGCCGGGGGGAGCGAAACTACGAGCAGTACTTC.

The chain uses TRBV7-2 and TRBJ2-1, with D possibly TRBD2 on 5 matching bases. Trimming pared 2 bases from V and 5 bases from J, leaving 13 bases between. Germline CDR1 reads SGHTA; CDR2 reads FQGNSA. The CDR3 loop spans 15 amino acids. The CDR3, as DNA: TGTGCCAGCAGCTTAAGGTTTCTAGCAAACAATGAGCAGTTCTTC. It specifies CASSLRFLANNEQFF. Drawing the rest from reference TRBV7-2 and TRBJ2-1, the complete variable domain is GAGVSQSPSNKVTEKGKDVELRCDPISGHTALYWYRQSLGQGLEFLIYFQGNSAPDKSGLPSDRFSAERTGGSVSTLTIQRTQQEDSAVYLCASSLRFLANNEQFFGPGTRLTVL.

The rearrangement joins TRBV4-3 to TRBJ1-5, with D maybe TRBD1 (6 bases). The CDR3 consists of 15 residues. Germline V CDR1 and CDR2: LGHNA, YSLEER. With 4 bases removed from V and 1 base from J, the gap between germline ends came to 11 bases. CDR3 DNA: TGCGCCAGCAGCCTGCGTAGGGGGAGCAATCAGCCCCAGCATTTT. Translated, it gives CASSLRRGSNQPQHF.

This chain connects TRBV6-5 to TRBJ2-3, with 7 bases fitting TRBD1. Germline V lookup: CDR1 MNHEY, CDR2 SVGAGI. This CDR3 comprises 15 residues. V lost 3 bases to trimming and J lost 2 bases; unmatched junction nucleotides: 5. The CDR3 here is CASSYYGTATDTQYF. Written as DNA, the CDR3 is TGTGCCAGCAGTTATTACGGGACAGCCACAGATACGCAGTATTTT.